A selection of T cell receptor beta chains follows, all from one sample in a study of blood T cell repertoires in COVID-19. Sequencing used immunoSEQ multiplex PCR; TCRdb keeps in-frame clones, though not all of them. The sample consists of more than 200,000 clones, about 84% of them appearing once. What was sequenced was PBMCs or T cells enriched from blood (not recorded which). Receptor source: a man in his sixties who had recovered from COVID-19. Both conserved end residues are part of each CDR3. The D gene is left open where the match is weak. Size tells how often a clone was seen (once, few, many) or the class of an expanded clone, and some rows leave it out.

J gene: TRBJ2-3; D gene: TRBD2; CDR3 length: 17; clone size: .; V gene: TRBV19; CDR3 DNA: TGTGCCAGTAGTATCCTCTTGGGAGGGAAGTTGACAGATACGCAGTATTTT; CDR3 protein: CASSILLGGKLTDTQYF
J gene: TRBJ1-4; D gene: .; CDR3 length: 15; clone size: few; V gene: TRBV5-6; CDR3 DNA: TGTGCCAGCAGCTTGGTGAGGCAGGGTTATGGAAAACTGTTTTTT; CDR3 protein: CASSLVRQGYGKLFF
J gene: TRBJ2-2; D gene: TRBD2; CDR3 length: 18; clone size: few; V gene: TRBV4-1; CDR3 DNA: TGCGCCAGCAGCCAAGAGTATCTAGCGGGGATGAACACCGGGGAGCTGTTTTTT; CDR3 protein: CASSQEYLAGMNTGELFF
J gene: TRBJ2-7; D gene: TRBD2; CDR3 length: 15; clone size: .; V gene: TRBV6-5; CDR3 DNA: TGTGCCAGCAGTTCTGCGGGGGGGCCGAAAAACGAGCAGTACTTC; CDR3 protein: CASSSAGGPKNEQYF
J gene: TRBJ2-3; D gene: TRBD1; CDR3 length: 16; clone size: .; V gene: TRBV15; CDR3 DNA: TGTGCCACCAGCAGGATGGACAGGGGGTTCGCAGATACGCAGTATTTT; CDR3 protein: CATSRMDRGFADTQYF
J gene: TRBJ1-1; D gene: .; CDR3 length: 13; clone size: once; V gene: TRBV7-9; CDR3 DNA: TGTGCCAGCAGCGTGACAGGAAACACTGAAGCTTTCTTT; CDR3 protein: CASSVTGNTEAFF
J gene: TRBJ1-5; D gene: TRBD1; CDR3 length: 15; clone size: .; V gene: TRBV5-1; CDR3 DNA: TGCGCCAGCAGCTTTACAGGGGGTAGCAATCAGCCCCAGCATTTT; CDR3 protein: CASSFTGGSNQPQHF
J gene: TRBJ2-2; D gene: TRBD1; CDR3 length: 14; clone size: many; V gene: TRBV19; CDR3 DNA: TGTGCCAGTAGTCTGAGACAGGGGTCCGGGGAGCTGTTTTTT; CDR3 protein: CASSLRQGSGELFF
J gene: TRBJ2-1; D gene: .; CDR3 length: 11; clone size: .; V gene: TRBV7-9; CDR3 DNA: TGTGCCAGCAGCTGGGGGGATGAGCAGTTCTTC; CDR3 protein: CASSWGDEQFF
J gene: TRBJ1-3; D gene: .; CDR3 length: 14; clone size: .; V gene: TRBV15; CDR3 DNA: TGTGCCACCAGCCGCGGAGTCTCTGGAAACACCATATATTTT; CDR3 protein: CATSRGVSGNTIYF
J gene: TRBJ1-2; D gene: .; CDR3 length: 13; clone size: .; V gene: TRBV19; CDR3 DNA: TGTGCCAGTAGTATACTACGTAACTATGGCTACACCTTC; CDR3 protein: CASSILRNYGYTF
J gene: TRBJ1-2; D gene: TRBD1; CDR3 length: 15; clone size: .; V gene: TRBV10-3; CDR3 DNA: TGTGCCATCAGAGCCGGGACAGGGGTTAACTATGGCTACACCTTC; CDR3 protein: CAIRAGTGVNYGYTF
J gene: TRBJ1-3; D gene: TRBD1; CDR3 length: 14; clone size: .; V gene: TRBV2; CDR3 DNA: TGTGCCAGCAGTGCCCGACAGGGTGGGGACACCATATATTTT; CDR3 protein: CASSARQGGDTIYF
J gene: TRBJ1-5; D gene: .; CDR3 length: 14; clone size: .; V gene: TRBV18; CDR3 DNA: TGTGCCAGCTCACCCCTTGGACAGAATCAGCCCCAGCATTTT; CDR3 protein: CASSPLGQNQPQHF
J gene: TRBJ1-4; D gene: TRBD1; CDR3 length: 12; clone size: .; V gene: TRBV2; CDR3 DNA: TGTGCCGGACGACAGGGGGGTGAAAAACTGTTTTTT; CDR3 protein: CAGRQGGEKLFF
J gene: TRBJ1-4; D gene: TRBD1; CDR3 length: 15; clone size: .; V gene: TRBV7-9; CDR3 DNA: TGTGCCAGCAGCTCCATGACAGGGCCTGGGGAAAAACTGTTTTTT; CDR3 protein: CASSSMTGPGEKLFF
J gene: TRBJ1-1; D gene: .; CDR3 length: 13; clone size: .; V gene: TRBV7-2; CDR3 DNA: TGTGCCAGCAGCTCGCAGGTGAACACTGAAGCTTTCTTT; CDR3 protein: CASSSQVNTEAFF
J gene: TRBJ1-3; D gene: .; CDR3 length: 14; clone size: once; V gene: TRBV7-9; CDR3 DNA: TGTGCCAGCAGCTTAGACAGCTCTGGAAACACCATATATTTT; CDR3 protein: CASSLDSSGNTIYF
J gene: TRBJ1-3; D gene: .; CDR3 length: 18; clone size: .; V gene: TRBV5-1; CDR3 DNA: TGCGCCAGCAGCTTGGAAGGCACTTCAGGTTTCTCTGGAAACACCATATATTTT; CDR3 protein: CASSLEGTSGFSGNTIYF
J gene: TRBJ2-1; D gene: .; CDR3 length: 14; clone size: .; V gene: TRBV11-2; CDR3 DNA: TGTGCCAGCAGCTTAGCCAGGGTAACTACTGAGCAGTTCTTC; CDR3 protein: CASSLARVTTEQFF
J gene: TRBJ1-4; D gene: TRBD1; CDR3 length: 15; clone size: .; V gene: TRBV18; CDR3 DNA: TGTGCCAGCTCACCAATGGGGACAGGGAATGAAAAACTGTTTTTT; CDR3 protein: CASSPMGTGNEKLFF
J gene: TRBJ1-4; D gene: .; CDR3 length: 11; clone size: once; V gene: TRBV12-3/TRBV12-4; CDR3 DNA: TGTGCCAGCAGCACTTATGAAAAACTGTTTTTT; CDR3 protein: CASSTYEKLFF
J gene: TRBJ1-4; D gene: .; CDR3 length: 15; clone size: .; V gene: TRBV7-2; CDR3 DNA: TGTGCCAGCAGCCCTCGAGGGCGTAGGAATGAAAAACTGTTTTTT; CDR3 protein: CASSPRGRRNEKLFF
J gene: TRBJ1-6; D gene: .; CDR3 length: 14; clone size: .; V gene: TRBV4-3; CDR3 DNA: TGCGCCAGCAGCCAAGGACAGGAAGATTCACCCCTCCACTTT; CDR3 protein: CASSQGQEDSPLHF
J gene: TRBJ1-3; D gene: .; CDR3 length: 13; clone size: .; V gene: TRBV6-5; CDR3 DNA: TGTGCCACCGCGCGGGTCTCTGGAAACACCATATATTTT; CDR3 protein: CATARVSGNTIYF
J gene: TRBJ2-6; D gene: .; CDR3 length: 16; clone size: .; V gene: TRBV4-2; CDR3 DNA: TGTGCCAGCAGCCAGCGAACAGGATCCGGGGCCAACGTCCTGACTTTC; CDR3 protein: CASSQRTGSGANVLTF
J gene: TRBJ2-1; D gene: TRBD1; CDR3 length: 16; clone size: .; V gene: TRBV5-8; CDR3 DNA: TGTGCCAGCAGCTACTGGACAGGGTTTTTGTACAATGAGCAGTTCTTC; CDR3 protein: CASSYWTGFLYNEQFF
J gene: TRBJ2-3; D gene: TRBD2; CDR3 length: 16; clone size: .; V gene: TRBV3-1/TRBV3-2; CDR3 DNA: TGTGCCAGCAGCCAAGATACGGCGGGGGGCACAGATACGCAGTATTTT; CDR3 protein: CASSQDTAGGTDTQYF
J gene: TRBJ1-5; D gene: .; CDR3 length: 13; clone size: once; V gene: TRBV16; CDR3 DNA: TGTGCCAGCAGCCCCGAGCACAATCAGCCCCAGCATTTT; CDR3 protein: CASSPEHNQPQHF